This T cell receptor beta chain appears in the sequencing data of a study of OX40 agonist ivuxolimab in advanced cancers. A note on the overall study: The costimulatory receptor OX40 (CD134) was targeted by ivuxolimab, a fully human IgG2 agonistic monoclonal antibody. Intravenous ivuxolimab was administered to patients every 2 weeks at six dose levels: 0.01, 0.1, 0.3, 1.5, 3 and 10 mg/kg. Among the approximately 50 dose-escalation patients, some 20 had hepatocellular carcinoma, some 15 melanoma, 9 renal cell carcinoma and 9 head and neck cancer. A male proportion of around 83% and a mean age of approximately 58 years, ranging from 23 to 79, were recorded for the dose-escalation cohort. Prior anti-PD-1, anti-PD-L1 or anti-CTLA-4 therapy was permitted, and 40% of dose-escalation patients had received checkpoint inhibitors. Three dose-escalation patients achieved partial responses, one with hepatocellular carcinoma and two with cutaneous melanoma. Peripheral TCRbeta sequencing aimed to test whether ivuxolimab altered TCR sequence diversity and caused clonal T-cell expansion. The paper describes the monotherapy dose-escalation part (N ≈ 51 patients) of the phase I trial of ivuxolimab.

The investigation overall reported the following: Low levels of normalized T-cell clonal expansion were also seen in some nonresponding patients. In the 0.1-3.0 mg/kg groups, partial responders were among the patients with the lowest normalized peripheral clonal expansion, particularly in CD8+ T cells. At doses of 0.1 to 3.0 mg/kg, clonal expansion of both CD4+ and CD8+ blood T cells was observed from baseline to week 6. After ivuxolimab, more expanded clones were found on average in CD8+ T cells than in CD4+ T cells. Which antigens the clonally expanded peripheral T cells were specific for was not determined.

The trial excluded patients who had a history of autoimmune disease or were on systemic immunosuppression. Peripheral blood for TCR sequencing was collected from all dose cohorts at baseline, on cycle 4 day 1, and on cycle 7 day 1. The samples were drawn from a first-in-human, open-label, multicenter phase I dose-escalation trial of ivuxolimab. Adults with locally advanced or metastatic melanoma, renal cell, hepatocellular, or head and neck squamous cell carcinoma were enrolled in the trial. CD4+ and CD8+ T cells were sorted separately from peripheral blood before TCR sequencing. A remark on this clone: The specificity of this receptor is unknown. No base quality information exists; no much larger clone differs at one position.

Genomic DNA was extracted from sorted cells for sequencing of the TCRbeta CDR3 region. The immunoSEQ Assay was used to sequence the TCRbeta CDR3 regions. As stored in TCRdb, this immuneACCESS dataset retains in-frame rearrangements with V and J assigned. A fraction of the clones does not appear; measured against another copy, unresolved V genes explain less than half of the discrepancy, and the remainder lacks a known reason. For this sample there are tens of thousands of clones; approximately 80% appear just once. Together, the top ten hold about 20% of the sample. Looking up the germline V gene yields CDR1 SGDLS and CDR2 YYNGEE. The CDR3 numbers 15 residues from cysteine through phenylalanine. Only the CDR3 region is kept as DNA, spanning 45 bases read in frame from base 1. A distance of 13 bases separates the germline ends of V and J, which lose 0 bases and 4 bases respectively.

The source material was CD4+ or CD8+ T cells sorted from blood, sampled in a trial of the OX40 agonist ivuxolimab. The source of this sequence is an adult with an advanced solid tumor such as melanoma, head and neck, liver or kidney cancer. The sequence joins TRBV9 to TRBJ1-1; the D gene is possibly TRBD1, with 5 bases matching. The CDR3 has the sequence CASSVAAGTGTEAFF. The nucleotide sequence reads as follows: TGTGCCAGCAGCGTAGCTGCGGGGACGGGCACTGAAGCTTTCTTT.